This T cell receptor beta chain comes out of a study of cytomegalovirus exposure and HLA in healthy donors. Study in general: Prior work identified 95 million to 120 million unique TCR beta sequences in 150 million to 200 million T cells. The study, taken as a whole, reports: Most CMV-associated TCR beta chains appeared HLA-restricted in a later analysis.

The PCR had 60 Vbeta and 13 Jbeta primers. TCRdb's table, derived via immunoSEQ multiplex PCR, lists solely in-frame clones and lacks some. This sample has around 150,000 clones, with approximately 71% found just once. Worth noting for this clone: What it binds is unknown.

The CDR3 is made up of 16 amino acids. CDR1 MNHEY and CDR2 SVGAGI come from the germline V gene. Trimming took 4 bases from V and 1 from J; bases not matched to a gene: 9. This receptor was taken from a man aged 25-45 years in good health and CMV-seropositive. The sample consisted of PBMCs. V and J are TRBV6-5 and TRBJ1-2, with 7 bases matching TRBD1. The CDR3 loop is CASSLEGAPRNYGYTF. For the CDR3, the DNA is TGTGCCAGCAGTTTGGAGGGGGCCCCACGTAACTATGGCTACACCTTC.